The rows below give T cell receptor beta chains drawn from one sample of a study of CD8 T cells in Susac syndrome. In TCRdb, the immunoSEQ multiplex PCR reads were re-called with MiXCR into one record per CDR3 protein. Of about 80,000 distinct CDR3 sequences detected, roughly 91% appear once; the ten largest clones hold roughly 0.5%. Material for sequencing was CD4+ T cells from PBMCs. The receptor set was obtained from a human donor with Susac syndrome. The CDR3 runs from the conserved cysteine through the conserved F or W. The D gene is left open where the match is weak. Some rows have no size entry. The others give once, few or many, or a class for an expanded clone.

CASSPDRGPETQYF	TGTGCCAGCTCACCGGACAGGGGGCCAGAGACCCAGTACTTC	TRBD1	TRBV18	-	TRBJ2-5
CASSLVQSSYNEQFF	TGTGCCAGCAGCTTAGTACAAAGCTCCTACAATGAGCAGTTCTTC	-	TRBV5-4	-	TRBJ2-1
CASSPVLAGGTPGANVLTF	TGTGCCAGCAGCCCCGTACTAGCGGGAGGAACCCCTGGGGCCAACGTCCTGACTTTC	TRBD2	TRBV3-1	-	TRBJ2-6
CASSYRNTGELFF	TGCGCCAGCAGCTATCGGAACACCGGGGAGCTGTTTTTT	-	TRBV5-1	-	TRBJ2-2
CASSQKTGGLLPNNEQFF	TGCGCCAGCAGCCAAAAGACAGGGGGTTTACTTCCTAACAATGAGCAGTTCTTC	TRBD1	TRBV4-3	-	TRBJ2-1
CASSLIAEETQYF	TGTGCCAGCAGCTTAATAGCGGAAGAGACCCAGTACTTC	-	TRBV5-6	-	TRBJ2-5
CASRRQLYEQYF	TGTGCCAGCAGACGACAGCTCTACGAGCAGTACTTC	-	TRBV12-3/TRBV12-4	-	TRBJ2-7
CATWDRTYNSPLHF	TGTGCCACCTGGGACAGGACCTATAATTCACCCCTCCACTTT	TRBD1	TRBV19	-	TRBJ1-6
CATSRGERLAGTDTQYF	TGTGCCACCAGCAGGGGGGAAAGGCTAGCGGGCACAGATACGCAGTATTTT	TRBD2	TRBV15	-	TRBJ2-3
CASSLQQRTYEQYF	TGTGCCAGCAGCTTGCAACAGAGAACCTACGAGCAGTACTTC	-	TRBV5-4	-	TRBJ2-7
CASSVMVNTDTQYF	TGTGCCAGCAGCGTAATGGTCAACACAGATACGCAGTATTTT	-	TRBV9	-	TRBJ2-3
CASGDFISGANVLTF	TGTGCCAGCGGGGACTTTATCTCTGGGGCCAACGTCCTGACTTTC	-	TRBV2	-	TRBJ2-6
CSAQAPYNEQFF	TGCAGTGCGCAGGCTCCTTACAATGAGCAGTTCTTC	-	TRBV20-1	-	TRBJ2-1
CASSGRLAANNEQFF	TGTGCCAGCAGCGGAAGACTAGCGGCGAACAATGAGCAGTTCTTC	TRBD2	TRBV7-9	-	TRBJ2-1
CASSRGQGYGYTF	TGTGCCAGCAGCCGCGGACAGGGCTATGGCTACACCTTC	TRBD1	TRBV3-1	once	TRBJ1-2
CASSQVQLAGGTNEQFF	TGTGCCAGCAGCCAAGTCCAGCTAGCGGGAGGGACCAATGAGCAGTTCTTC	TRBD2	TRBV14	-	TRBJ2-1
CASSSRPDQPQHF	TGTGCCAGCAGCTCGCGACCTGATCAGCCCCAGCATTTT	-	TRBV6-5	-	TRBJ1-5
CSASLASGNSLFF	TGCAGTGCTAGTCTTGCTAGCGGGAACTCTTTGTTCTTC	TRBD2	TRBV20-1	-	TRBJ2-1
CASSRRQGPNTEAFF	TGTGCCAGCAGCAGAAGACAGGGGCCGAACACTGAAGCTTTCTTT	TRBD1	TRBV7-8	-	TRBJ1-1